This T cell receptor beta chain comes out of a study of T cells in Graves' hyperthyroidism and ophthalmopathy. Study outcomes and limitations: A model built on 13 V-J features separated ophthalmopathy from stable hyperthyroidism.

The CDR3 spans 15 residues. V was shortened by 4 bases and J by 4 bases, with 15 bases between the two germline ends. Germline V gene lookup returns CDR1 SGHDT and CDR2 YYEEEE. The TCR beta CDR3 regions underwent amplification using RNA transcripts as the source. First-round RT-PCR with HTBI primers amplified the TCR CDR3 region. Via MiXCR, TCRdb re-called the multiplex PCR reads, giving one row per CDR3 protein. The data contain about 540,000 distinct CDR3 sequences, around 46% of them singletons. This clonotype was found once. Antigen specificity is unknown. Hyperthyroidism had been newly diagnosed in patients aged 18 to 65, and its duration was under 2 months. Diagnosis rested on symptoms, serum thyroxine and TRAb, thyroid ultrasound, and orbital computed tomography.

This receptor was identified in a woman aged 18-29 years with Graves' hyperthyroidism. The sequenced material came from peripheral blood or thyroid tissue (not recorded which). The chain combines TRBV5-6 with TRBJ1-5, with D maybe TRBD1 (6 bases). The chain's CDR3 is CASSLGQEGNQPQHF. CDR3 in DNA: TGTGCCAGCAGCCTGGGACAAGAGGGAAATCAGCCCCAGCATTTT.